Shown below are 22 T cell receptor beta chains from a single sample sequenced in a study of CD4 T cells in relation to SARS-CoV-2 and coronaviruses (dated by TCRdb to the early 2020s). Libraries were made using the immunoSEQ multiplex PCR assay. The immuneACCESS repertoire file appears here via TCRdb, limited to in-frame rearrangements. These files lack a portion of the clones; in checked studies, under half of the deficit traces to unresolved V genes, and the cause of the others is not known. Counted in this sample were tens of thousands of clones; just over 85% of them appeared once. The top ten clonotypes cover about 1.4% of the sample. CD4+ T cells from unexposed donors were collected before the COVID-19 pandemic (2011-2018). What was sequenced was memory CD4+ T cells from PBMCs. The sample's cell subset or site label, decoded: memory (non-naive) CD4+ T cells. The receptors stem from a human donor in good health.

The V and J genes are TRBV6-5 and TRBJ1-6; the match to TRBD1 covers 7 bases. V shed 5 bases, J shed 7 bases, and the junction held 5 bases outside the gene matches. The CDR3 totals 14 residues. The V gene's germline CDR1 is MNHEY and CDR2 SVGAGI. The CDR3 region has the DNA TGTGCCAGCAGTATAGGGGGCGCGAATTCACCCCTCCACTTT. Translating gives CASSIGGANSPLHF.

The V and J genes are TRBV11-2 and TRBJ2-6; 9 bases line up with TRBD1. Germline V CDR1 and CDR2: SGHAT, FQNNGV. With V trimmed by 5 bases and J by 2 bases, 4 bases remained unmatched. This CDR3 region has 16 residues. The CDR3 coding sequence is TGTGCCAGCAGCATCCACAGGGGGCCTGGGGCCAACGTCCTGACTTTC. Protein sequence: CASSIHRGPGANVLTF.

The chain combines TRBV2 with TRBJ2-7, with D hard to call. V dropped 7 bases and J dropped 2 bases, with 15 bases sitting between them. This CDR3 region has 14 residues. Germline V lookup: CDR1 SNHLY, CDR2 FYNNEI. The CDR3 region is CASTNRVGPYEQYF. CDR3 DNA sequence: TGTGCCAGCACGAACCGCGTAGGACCCTACGAGCAGTACTTC. The whole variable domain, filled in from reference TRBV2 and TRBJ2-7, reads EPEVTQTPSHQVTQMGQEVILRCVPISNHLYFYWYRQILGQKVEFLVSFYNNEISEKSEIFDDQFSVERPDGSNFTLKIRSTKLEDSAMYFCASTNRVGPYEQYFGPGTRLTVT.

This clone appeared a few times. The J gene is TRBJ2-3, the V gene TRBV7-2; tentatively, D is TRBD2 (6 bases). Trimming stripped 4 bases from V and 6 bases from J, with 11 bases between. The CDR3 consists of 13 residues. Per the germline V gene, CDR1 is SGHTA and CDR2 is FQGNSA. This CDR3 reads CASSSQSGDTQYF. CDR3 sequence (DNA): TGTGCCAGCAGCTCCCAAAGCGGGGATACGCAGTATTTT.

The chain's CDR3 is CASSQVVGATEAFF. CDR3 coding DNA: TGTGCCAGCAGCCAAGTCGTCGGGGCCACTGAAGCTTTCTTT. This chain connects TRBV3-1 (or the pseudogene TRBV3-2) to TRBJ1-1; perhaps TRBD1 as D (5 bases). Trimming cost V 1 base and J 4 bases, with 10 bases left between them. Germline V gene lookup returns CDR1 LGHDT and CDR2 YNNKEL (reference sequence). The CDR3 has 14 amino acids.

The gene calls are TRBV18 and TRBJ1-6, with a weak D call TRBD1 (6 bases). CDR1 and CDR2 from the germline V gene are KGHSH and LQKENI. The CDR3 length is 15 residues. V lost 2 bases and J lost 9, with 14 bases in between. CDR3: CASSPAMGGSSPLHF. CDR3 DNA: TGTGCCAGCTCACCAGCCATGGGGGGCAGTTCACCCCTCCACTTT.

The gene calls are TRBV27 and TRBJ1-1; TRBD1 agrees at 8 bases. V shed 3 bases, J shed 4 bases, and the junction held 7 bases outside the gene matches. CDR1 is MNHEY and CDR2 is SMNVEV in the germline V gene (reference sequence). There are 15 residues in the CDR3. CDR3 sequence reads: CASSFYNTGGTEAFF. Written as DNA, the CDR3 is TGTGCCAGCAGTTTCTACAACACAGGGGGCACTGAAGCTTTCTTT.

The chain recombines TRBV11-2 with TRBJ2-3; no firm D call. This CDR3 region has 16 residues. Germline V gene data show CDR1 as SGHAT and CDR2 as FQNNGV. The germline V and J ends were trimmed by 0 bases and 5 bases, with 15 bases remaining between them. The CDR3 region has the DNA TGTGCCAGCAGCTTAGATCTGCCCTGGCGTCGAGATACGCAGTATTTT. Protein sequence: CASSLDLPWRRDTQYF. Looking up the rest from reference TRBV11-2 and TRBJ2-3 gives the full variable domain: EAGVAQSPRYKIIEKRQSVAFWCNPISGHATLYWYQQILGQGPKLLIQFQNNGVVDDSQLPKDRFSAERLKGVDSTLKIQPAKLEDSAVYLCASSLDLPWRRDTQYFGPGTRLTVL.

The rearrangement uses TRBV30 and TRBJ2-2; D is tentatively TRBD1 or TRBD2 (5 bases each). The germline V and J ends were trimmed by 0 bases and 7 bases, with 9 bases remaining between them. Per germline, CDR1 GTSNPN and CDR2 SVGIG (reference sequence). The CDR3 runs to 13 residues. CDR3 nucleotides: TGTGCCTGGAGTGTACTGGGGGTCGGGGAGCTGTTTTTT. This translates into CAWSVLGVGELFF.

This rearrangement joins TRBV5-1 to TRBJ2-1; TRBD2 aligns across 7 bases. The CDR3 is made up of 12 amino acids. With 0 bases clipped from V and 10 bases from J, the junction kept 1 base outside the gene matches. The germline V gene encodes CDR1 SGHRS and CDR2 YFSETQ. The CDR3 loop reads CASSLAGGEQFF. CDR3 nucleotides: TGCGCCAGCAGCTTGGCCGGGGGGGAGCAGTTCTTC.

This rearrangement joins TRBV19 to TRBJ2-3; 8 bases line up with TRBD2. Germline V CDR1 and CDR2: LNHDA, SQIVND (reference sequence). The CDR3 sequence is 13 residues long. The trim removed 1 base at V and 6 bases at J, leaving 0 bases unmatched. The CDR3 DNA is TGTGCCAGTAGTATAGGGACTAGCGATACGCAGTATTTT. This translates into CASSIGTSDTQYF.

The V call is TRBV19, the J call TRBJ1-2; D remains ambiguous. There are 14 residues in the CDR3. Looked up from germline, CDR1 is LNHDA and CDR2 is SQIVND (reference sequence). The V end was cut by 7 bases, the J end by 4 bases, with 16 bases between. CDR3 residues: CASTLRADRYGYTF. CDR3 nucleotides: TGTGCCAGTACCTTGCGGGCGGATCGCTATGGCTACACCTTC.

J is TRBJ1-2 and V is TRBV18; TRBD1 might be the D (5 bases). Germline lookup yields CDR1 KGHSH and CDR2 LQKENI. The CDR3 totals 13 residues. V lost 3 bases and J lost 2, with 7 bases in between. The CDR3 nucleotides read TGTGCCAGCTCACCGGGACTGAACTATGGCTACACCTTC. Its protein is CASSPGLNYGYTF.

This clone came up once. The chain couples TRBV5-1 to TRBJ1-2; no firm D call. The CDR3 runs to 12 residues. V lost 0 bases and J 5 bases, leaving 5 bases between the germline ends. Germline lookup yields CDR1 SGHRS and CDR2 YFSETQ. CDR3 coding DNA: TGCGCCAGCAGCTTGGCTGGGTATGGCTACACCTTC. The encoded protein is CASSLAGYGYTF.

This clone was seen just once. The V and J genes are TRBV24-1 and TRBJ2-7, with D unresolved. Germline CDR1 reads KGHDR; CDR2 reads SFDVKD. The CDR3 is 15 residues long. Trimming left V 3 bases short and J 3 bases short, with 14 bases between. In nucleotides, the CDR3 is TGTGCCACCAGTGATGCTTCCGCTGGGGTCTACGAGCAGTACTTC. It encodes CATSDASAGVYEQYF.

The chain carries TRBV5-4 and TRBJ2-7, with 10 bases fitting TRBD1. The germline V gene encodes CDR1 SGHNT and CDR2 YYREEE (reference sequence). Germline trimming cut 0 bases from V and 2 bases from J; bases unmatched to any gene: 5. CDR3 length equals 16 residues. CDR3 protein: CASSLGRDRGTYEQYF. The CDR3 DNA sequence: TGTGCCAGCAGCTTGGGAAGGGACAGGGGTACCTACGAGCAGTACTTC.

This chain uses TRBV5-1 with TRBJ2-7; no definite D call. The CDR3 is 14 amino acids. The V end was cut by 3 bases, the J end by 2 bases, with 12 bases between. Germline V CDR1 and CDR2: SGHRS, YFSETQ. The CDR3 sequence is CASSSDGTPYEQYF. Here the CDR3 DNA reads TGCGCCAGCAGCTCCGACGGAACCCCCTACGAGCAGTACTTC.

This clone appeared a few times. The chain links TRBV6-5 to TRBJ2-6, with D perhaps TRBD1 (6 bases). Between the trimmed V and J ends, which lost 7 bases and 2 bases, there was a span of 12 bases. The CDR3 extends over 15 amino acids. Germline loops: CDR1 MNHEY, CDR2 SVGAGI. DNA for the CDR3: TGTGCCAGCACCCAGGGGAGTACTGGGGCCAACGTCCTGACTTTC. Translation: CASTQGSTGANVLTF.

V is TRBV25-1 and J is TRBJ1-1, with a possible D match to TRBD1 (5 bases). Germline assignment: CDR1 MGHDK and CDR2 SYGVNS. With 7 bases removed from V and 3 bases from J, the gap between germline ends came to 27 bases. The CDR3 length is 18 residues. CDR3 sequence (DNA): TGTGCCAGCATCCTCAGGGTATCAGCTCGGAGAGAAGACACTGAAGCTTTCTTT. Encoded protein: CASILRVSARREDTEAFF.

The chain links TRBV5-1 to TRBJ2-2; 9 bases agree with TRBD1. The germline V gene has CDR1 SGHRS and CDR2 YFSETQ. The CDR3 consists of 14 residues. The J segment lost 4 bases and the V segment lost 4 bases, leaving 2 bases of the junction unmatched. The CDR3 nucleotides are TGCGCCAGCAGCCCGGACAGGGGCACCGGGGAGCTGTTTTTT. Translated, it gives CASSPDRGTGELFF. The full variable domain, completed using reference TRBV5-1 and TRBJ2-2, is KAGVTQTPRYLIKTRGQQVTLSCSPISGHRSVSWYQQTPGQGLQFLFEYFSETQRNKGNFPGRFSGRQFSNSRSEMNVSTLELGDSALYLCASSPDRGTGELFFGEGSRLTVL.

Concerning this clone itself: A junction boundary mismatches the germline segment, possibly from a read error. The chain has TRBV7-9 and TRBJ2-3; D is unresolved. The germline V gene encodes CDR1 SEHNR and CDR2 FQNEAQ (reference sequence). The length of the CDR3 is 12 residues. CDR3 coding DNA: TGTGCCAGCAGCTTACTAGTCTCAACAGAGGTTTTT. Translating it yields CASSLLVSTEVF.

The chain employs TRBV29-1 and TRBJ1-2, with a weak D call TRBD1 (6 bases). Trimming left V 3 bases short and J 8 bases short, with 19 bases between. CDR1 is SQVTM, CDR2 ANQGSEA, per germline. CDR3 length: 14 residues. The CDR3 DNA reads as TGCAGCGTTGAGGGGGCTCTAGGGGCCATCGGCTACACCTTC. It specifies CSVEGALGAIGYTF.